These 6 T cell receptor beta chains originate from one sample sequenced in a study of blood T cells in healthy people across ages. The second PCR ran roughly 7 to 12 cycles with a sample-barcoded 5' primer and J-beta primers. Each CDR3 protein gets one entry after TCRdb re-called the 5' RACE reads with MiXCR. The table includes around 690,000 distinct CDR3 sequences, 58% detected once. The specimen was blood. The receptors derive from a man in his sixties in good health.

Comments on this clonotype: A much larger clone is a single base away; this may be a read error. The chain is built from TRBV4-1 and TRBJ1-2, with unresolved D. Germline assignment: CDR1 MGHRA and CDR2 YSYEKL. The CDR3 covers 14 residues. CDR3 nucleotides: TGCGCCAGCAACCAAGTCCCCGATAACTATGGCTACACCTTC. Translating gives CASNQVPDNYGYTF.

This clonotype was found a few times. The rearrangement joins TRBV12-5 to TRBJ2-5; 11 bases are shared with TRBD2. Germline V gene lookup returns CDR1 LGHNT and CDR2 FRNRAP. V lost 1 base, J lost 1 base, and 2 bases stayed unmatched. This CDR3 is 16 amino acids long. CDR3 protein: CASGLGLAGGQETQYF. DNA of the CDR3: TGTGCTAGTGGTTTGGGGCTAGCGGGGGGCCAAGAGACCCAGTACTTC.

The chain is built from TRBV18 and TRBJ2-7, with D possibly matching TRBD1 (6 bases). CDR3 length equals 14 residues. Germline loops: CDR1 KGHSH, CDR2 LQKENI. V was cut by 3 bases and J by 7 bases, with 16 bases left in between. CDR3 sequence: CASSPGRGHNEQYF. CDR3 DNA: TGTGCCAGCTCACCCGGCAGGGGCCACAATGAGCAGTACTTC.

The chain employs TRBV20-1 and TRBJ2-1; 9 bases fit TRBD2. V shed 2 bases and J 13 bases; nucleotides not matched to a gene: 15. The length of the CDR3 is 15 residues. CDR1 DFQATT and CDR2 SNEGSKA come from the germline V gene (reference sequence). This CDR3 reads CSARRRGGPWETQFF. CDR3 sequence (DNA): TGCAGTGCTAGACGGCGGGGGGGCCCCTGGGAGACCCAGTTCTTC.

CDR3 coding DNA: TGCAGTGCTAGCCCGTCGCGATGGGGCCAAGAGACCCAGTACTTC. This translates into CSASPSRWGQETQYF. The chain has TRBV20-1 and TRBJ2-5; D remains ambiguous. Germline assignment: CDR1 DFQATT and CDR2 SNEGSKA (reference sequence). V was trimmed by 3 bases and J by 1 base, leaving 15 bases between them. The CDR3 covers 15 residues.

The J gene is TRBJ2-1, the V gene TRBV12-3 or TRBV12-4, with TRBD2 as a possible D gene (5 bases). The V end was cut by 7 bases, the J end by 7 bases, with 8 bases between. This CDR3 is 11 amino acids long. Written as DNA, the CDR3 is TGTGCCAGCACCTCGGGGAATGAGCAGTTCTTC. Amino acid sequence: CASTSGNEQFF.